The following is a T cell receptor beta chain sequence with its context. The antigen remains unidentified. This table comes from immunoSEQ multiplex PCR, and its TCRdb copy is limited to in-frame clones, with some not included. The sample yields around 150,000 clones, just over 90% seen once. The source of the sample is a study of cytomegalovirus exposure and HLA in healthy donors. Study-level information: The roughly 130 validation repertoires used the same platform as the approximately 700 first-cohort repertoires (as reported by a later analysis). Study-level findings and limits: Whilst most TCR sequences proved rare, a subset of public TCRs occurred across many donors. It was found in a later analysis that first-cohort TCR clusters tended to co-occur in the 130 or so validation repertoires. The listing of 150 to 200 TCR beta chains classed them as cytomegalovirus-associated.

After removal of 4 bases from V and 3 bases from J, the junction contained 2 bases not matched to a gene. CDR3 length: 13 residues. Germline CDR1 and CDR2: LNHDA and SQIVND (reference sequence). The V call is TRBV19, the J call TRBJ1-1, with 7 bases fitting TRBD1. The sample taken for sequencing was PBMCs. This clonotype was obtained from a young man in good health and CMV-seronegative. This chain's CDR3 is CASSNRGDTEAFF. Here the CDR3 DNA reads TGTGCCAGTAGTAACAGGGGAGACACTGAAGCTTTCTTT.